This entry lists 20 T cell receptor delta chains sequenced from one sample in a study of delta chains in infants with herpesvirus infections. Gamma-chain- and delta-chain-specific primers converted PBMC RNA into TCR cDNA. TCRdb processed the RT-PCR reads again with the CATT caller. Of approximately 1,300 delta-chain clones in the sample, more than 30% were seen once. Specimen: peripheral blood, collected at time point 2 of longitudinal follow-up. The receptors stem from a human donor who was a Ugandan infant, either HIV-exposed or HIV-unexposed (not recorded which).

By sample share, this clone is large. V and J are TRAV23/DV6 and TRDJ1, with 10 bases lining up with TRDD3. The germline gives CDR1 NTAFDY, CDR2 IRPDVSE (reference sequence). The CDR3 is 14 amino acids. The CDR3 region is CAVYPSGGYDKLIF. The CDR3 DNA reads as TGTGCTGTGTACCCGTCTGGGGGATACGATAAACTCATCTTT.

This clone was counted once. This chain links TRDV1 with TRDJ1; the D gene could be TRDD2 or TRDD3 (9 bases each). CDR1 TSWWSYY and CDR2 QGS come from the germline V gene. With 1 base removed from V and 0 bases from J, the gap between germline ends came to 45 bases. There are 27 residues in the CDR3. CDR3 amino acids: CALGERWNLPTELGEGIHSGYTDKLIF. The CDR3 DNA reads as TGTGCTCTTGGGGAACGATGGAACCTTCCTACTGAACTGGGGGAAGGGATCCACTCGGGATACACCGATAAACTCATCTTT.

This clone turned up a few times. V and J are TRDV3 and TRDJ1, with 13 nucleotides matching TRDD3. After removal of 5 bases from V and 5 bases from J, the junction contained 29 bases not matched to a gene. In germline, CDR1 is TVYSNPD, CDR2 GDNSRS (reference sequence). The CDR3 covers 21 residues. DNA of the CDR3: TGTGCCACCTCCCCCTTCCGCGTACCTCCCCACTGGGGGATACGAGCTGATAAACTCATCTTT. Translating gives CATSPFRVPPHWGIRADKLIF.

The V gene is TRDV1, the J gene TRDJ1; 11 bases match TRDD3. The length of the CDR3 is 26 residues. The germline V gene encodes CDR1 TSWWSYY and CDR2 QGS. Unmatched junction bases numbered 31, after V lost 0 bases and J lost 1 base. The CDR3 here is CALGELVYASGWPLVLGDRVTDKLIF. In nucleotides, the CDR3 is TGTGCTCTTGGGGAACTAGTTTACGCCTCGGGCTGGCCGTTAGTACTGGGGGATAGGGTCACCGATAAACTCATCTTT.

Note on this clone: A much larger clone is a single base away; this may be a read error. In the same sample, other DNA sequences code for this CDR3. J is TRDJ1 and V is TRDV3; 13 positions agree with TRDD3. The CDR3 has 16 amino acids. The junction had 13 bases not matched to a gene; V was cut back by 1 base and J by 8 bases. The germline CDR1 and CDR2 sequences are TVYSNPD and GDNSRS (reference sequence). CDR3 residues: CAFNLLNWGIRGKLIF. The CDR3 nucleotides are TGTGCCTTTAATCTCCTAAACTGGGGGATACGGGGGAAACTCATCTTT.

CDR3 in DNA: TGTGCTCTTGGGGAAGGCTCATATATCTGGGGGATACTAAGATTCATGAAACTCATCTTT. Its protein is CALGEGSYIWGILRFMKLIF. V usage is TRDV1 and J usage is TRDJ1, with 11 nucleotides matching TRDD3. Trimming at V came to 2 bases and at J to 8 bases, leaving 22 bases not matched to a gene. Per germline, CDR1 TSWWSYY and CDR2 QGS. There are 20 residues in the CDR3.

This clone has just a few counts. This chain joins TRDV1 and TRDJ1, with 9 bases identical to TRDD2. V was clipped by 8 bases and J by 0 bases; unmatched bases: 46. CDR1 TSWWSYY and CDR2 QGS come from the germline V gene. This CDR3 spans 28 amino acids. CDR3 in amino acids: CALYPTYLPTVIRSVWETPDGYTDKLIF. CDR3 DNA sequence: TGTGCTCTTTACCCAACCTACCTTCCTACGGTGATCCGTAGTGTCTGGGAGACCCCAGACGGGTACACCGATAAACTCATCTTT.

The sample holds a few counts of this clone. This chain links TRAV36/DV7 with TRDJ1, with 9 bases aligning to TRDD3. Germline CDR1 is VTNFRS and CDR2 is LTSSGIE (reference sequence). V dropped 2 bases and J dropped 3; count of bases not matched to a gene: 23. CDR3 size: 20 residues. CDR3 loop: CAVDPFPTYGGYLMADKLIF. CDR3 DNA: TGTGCTGTGGACCCTTTTCCTACGTATGGGGGATATCTCATGGCCGATAAACTCATCTTT. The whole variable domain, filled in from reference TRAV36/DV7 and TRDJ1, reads EDKVVQSPLSLVVHEGDTVTLNCSYEVTNFRSLLWYKQEKKAPTFLFMLTSSGIEKKSGRLSSILDKKELSSILNITATQTGDSAIYLCAVDPFPTYGGYLMADKLIFGKGTRVTVEP.

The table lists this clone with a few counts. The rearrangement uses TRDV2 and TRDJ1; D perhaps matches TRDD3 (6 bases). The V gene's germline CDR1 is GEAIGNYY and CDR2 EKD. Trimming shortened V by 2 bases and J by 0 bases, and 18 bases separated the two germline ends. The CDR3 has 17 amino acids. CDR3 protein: CACDKAGGPRYTDKLIF. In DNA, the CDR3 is TGTGCCTGTGACAAGGCCGGGGGACCACGGTACACCGATAAACTCATCTTT.

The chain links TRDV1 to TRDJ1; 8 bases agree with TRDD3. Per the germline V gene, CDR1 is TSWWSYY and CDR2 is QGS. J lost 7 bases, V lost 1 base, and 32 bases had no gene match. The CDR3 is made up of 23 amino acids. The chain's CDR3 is CALGERFWRLSRPWGTEMSKLIF. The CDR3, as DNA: TGTGCTCTTGGGGAACGATTTTGGCGCCTTTCGCGTCCCTGGGGGACCGAAATGAGTAAACTCATCTTT.

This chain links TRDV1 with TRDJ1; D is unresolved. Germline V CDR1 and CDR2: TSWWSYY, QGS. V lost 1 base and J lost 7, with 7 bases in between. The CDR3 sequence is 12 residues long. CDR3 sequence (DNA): TGTGCTCTTGGGGAACCATTCTGTAAACTCATCTTT. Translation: CALGEPFCKLIF.

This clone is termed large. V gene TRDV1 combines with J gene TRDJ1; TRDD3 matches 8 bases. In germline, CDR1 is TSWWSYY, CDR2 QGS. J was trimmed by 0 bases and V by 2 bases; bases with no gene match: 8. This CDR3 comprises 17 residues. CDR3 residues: CALGECHWGQDTDKLIF. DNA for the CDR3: TGTGCTCTTGGGGAATGTCACTGGGGGCAAGACACCGATAAACTCATCTTT.

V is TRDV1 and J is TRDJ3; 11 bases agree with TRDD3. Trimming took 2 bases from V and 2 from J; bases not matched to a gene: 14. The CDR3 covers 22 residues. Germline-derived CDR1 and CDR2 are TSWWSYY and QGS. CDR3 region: CALGESPDLYWGITWDTRQMFF. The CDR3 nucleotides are TGTGCTCTTGGGGAAAGCCCGGACCTTTACTGGGGGATAACCTGGGACACCCGACAGATGTTTTTC.

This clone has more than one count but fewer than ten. The CDR3 coding sequence is TGTGCTCTTGGGGAAGAGTCCCTCCCTAACTTTGGGGGGACCGATAAACTCATCTTT. Translating it yields CALGEESLPNFGGTDKLIF. The chain joins TRDV1 to TRDJ1; D might be TRDD3 (6 bases). The V end was cut by 2 bases, the J end by 2 bases, with 24 bases between. The CDR3 extends over 19 amino acids. Germline values: CDR1 TSWWSYY, CDR2 QGS.

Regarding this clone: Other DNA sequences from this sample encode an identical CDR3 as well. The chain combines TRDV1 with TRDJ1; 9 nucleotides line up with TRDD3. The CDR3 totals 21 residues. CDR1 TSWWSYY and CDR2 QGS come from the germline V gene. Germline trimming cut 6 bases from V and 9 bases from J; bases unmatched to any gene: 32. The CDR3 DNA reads TGTGCTCTTGGAGAAGCTCCCTGGGAGGGGGGATACAATCTCTTAAGCTCGGAACTCATCTTT. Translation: CALGEAPWEGGYNLLSSELIF.

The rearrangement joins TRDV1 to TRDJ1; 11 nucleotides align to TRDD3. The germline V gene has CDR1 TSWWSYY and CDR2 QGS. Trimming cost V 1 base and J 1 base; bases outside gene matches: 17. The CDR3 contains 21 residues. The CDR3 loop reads CALGEPAQGLLGDRGTDKLIF. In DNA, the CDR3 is TGTGCTCTTGGGGAACCAGCCCAGGGGTTACTGGGGGATAGAGGCACCGATAAACTCATCTTT.

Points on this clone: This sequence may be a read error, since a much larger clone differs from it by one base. In DNA form, the CDR3 reads TGTGCTCTTGGGGAATCTTATCTTGGGGGATACTGGGGAACAGATAAACTCATCTTT. Amino acid sequence: CALGESYLGGYWGTDKLIF. V and J are TRDV1 and TRDJ1; 10 nucleotides align to TRDD3. CDR3 length: 19 amino acids. Germline lookup yields CDR1 TSWWSYY and CDR2 QGS. V was pared by 2 bases and J by 5 bases, with 17 bases of the junction left unmatched.

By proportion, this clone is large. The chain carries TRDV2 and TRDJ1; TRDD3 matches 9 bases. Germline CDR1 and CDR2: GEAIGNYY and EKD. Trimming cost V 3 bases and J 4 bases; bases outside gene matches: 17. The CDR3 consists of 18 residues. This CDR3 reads CACDSVGPTTGGGDKLIF. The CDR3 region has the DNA TGTGCCTGTGACTCCGTAGGGCCCACTACTGGGGGAGGCGATAAACTCATCTTT.

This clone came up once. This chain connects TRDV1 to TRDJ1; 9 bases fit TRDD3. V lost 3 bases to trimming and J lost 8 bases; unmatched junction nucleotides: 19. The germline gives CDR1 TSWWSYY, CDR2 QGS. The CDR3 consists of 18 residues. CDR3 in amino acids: CALGDAFLGGIQGMKLIF. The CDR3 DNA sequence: TGTGCTCTTGGGGACGCCTTCCTGGGGGGGATACAGGGCATGAAACTCATCTTT.

The CDR3 coding sequence is TGTGCTCTTGGGGCTACCTACGGGAGAGGACTACTAATAGGCTATCACACCGATAAACTCATCTTT. This gives the protein CALGATYGRGLLIGYHTDKLIF. The rearrangement joins TRDV1 to TRDJ1; D may match TRDD1 or TRDD2 (5 bases each). The CDR3 spans 22 residues. With 4 bases removed from V and 0 bases from J, the gap between germline ends came to 33 bases. CDR1 TSWWSYY and CDR2 QGS come from the germline V gene.